The 16 T cell receptor beta chains listed next were all sequenced from one sample in a study of T cells in Graves' hyperthyroidism and ophthalmopathy. RNA transcripts were the template for amplifying TCR beta CDR3 regions. TCR CDR3 underwent first-round RT-PCR with the HTBI primer set. TCRdb passed the multiplex PCR reads through MiXCR, listing each CDR3 protein once. The repertoire holds fewer than 900,000 distinct CDR3 sequences, with less than 20% as singletons. The sample was blood. These receptors all come from a man between 18 and 29 years old with Graves' hyperthyroidism.

This clonotype occurred many times. The rearrangement uses TRBV27 and TRBJ2-7; possibly TRBD2 for D (7 bases). Per the germline V gene, CDR1 is MNHEY and CDR2 is SMNVEV (reference sequence). The CDR3 spans 17 residues. V dropped 4 bases and J dropped 6 bases, with 25 bases sitting between them. This CDR3 reads CASSSGGGWGAGSEQYF. CDR3 coding DNA: TGTGCCAGCAGTTCGGGGGGTGGATGGGGGGCTGGTTCCGAGCAGTACTTC.

This clonotype appeared a few times. The chain joins TRBV9 to TRBJ1-4, with D possibly matching TRBD1 (5 bases). Per the germline V gene, CDR1 is SGDLS and CDR2 is YYNGEE. Trimming removed 3 bases from V and 8 bases from J, with 14 bases in between. The CDR3 is 14 amino acids. The CDR3 loop is CASSADLRGEKLFF. The CDR3 DNA reads as TGTGCCAGCAGCGCCGACCTAAGGGGAGAAAAACTGTTTTTT.

The sample holds many counts of this clonotype. This chain links TRBV28 with TRBJ1-2; D ambiguous. V gave up 7 bases and J gave up 7 bases, with 16 bases separating them. Germline CDR1 MDHEN, CDR2 SYDVKM. The CDR3 sequence is 13 residues long. The CDR3 DNA is TGTGCCAGCATCCCCGACGGGCTCTTTGGCTACACCTTC. It codes for CASIPDGLFGYTF.

CDR3: CASSRGTSGTTDTQYF. CDR3 nucleotides: TGTGCCAGCAGCAGGGGGACTAGCGGGACCACAGATACGCAGTATTTT. The chain employs TRBV9 and TRBJ2-3, with 13 bases that match TRBD2. CDR3 length equals 16 residues. V trimming: 4 bases; J trimming: 2 bases; junction bases outside the gene matches: 4. Looked up from germline, CDR1 is SGDLS and CDR2 is YYNGEE.

The J gene is TRBJ1-3, the V gene TRBV18, with D unresolved. V lost 3 bases to trimming and J lost 5 bases, with 11 bases between them. This CDR3 region has 14 residues. Germline-derived CDR1 and CDR2 are KGHSH and LQKENI. CDR3 residues: CASSPVNSRNTIYF. In nucleotides, the CDR3 is TGTGCCAGCTCACCGGTGAACTCCCGAAACACCATATATTTT.

The chain couples TRBV6-2 or TRBV6-3 to TRBJ1-2; possible D gene TRBD1, 6 bases. V was shortened by 6 bases and J by 7 bases, with 18 bases between the two germline ends. Germline V gene sequence: CDR1 MNHEY, CDR2 SVGEGT. The CDR3 is made up of 14 amino acids. The DNA of the CDR3 is TGTGCCAGCAGGACCCGGGACATTGGTTCTGGCTACACCTTC. Translation: CASRTRDIGSGYTF.

Worth noting for this clonotype: It may be a read error: a sequence one base away is much more abundant. The genes are TRBV15 and TRBJ2-3; the D gene is possibly TRBD1 (5 bases). V lost 1 base to trimming and J lost 5 bases, with 19 bases between them. The length of the CDR3 is 17 residues. Germline V gene data show CDR1 as LNHNV and CDR2 as YYDKDF (reference sequence). CDR3 sequence: CATSRGRAGPTIDTQYF. The CDR3 region has the DNA TGTGCCACCAGCAGAGGCAGGGCCGGGCCCACCATAGATACGCAGTATTTT.

The rearrangement uses TRBV28 and TRBJ2-5, with D perhaps matching TRBD2 (6 bases). This CDR3 has 14 residues. From germline, CDR1 is MDHEN and CDR2 SYDVKM. V dropped 6 bases and J dropped 4 bases, with 15 bases sitting between them. The DNA for the CDR3 is TGTGCCAGCAGCCACTCAGCGGGTCGAGAGACCCAGTACTTC. It translates to CASSHSAGRETQYF.

This clonotype came up many times. This chain links TRBV28 with TRBJ2-1, with TRBD2 matching over 10 bases. CDR1 is MDHEN and CDR2 is SYDVKM in the germline V gene. The CDR3 spans 14 residues. J was trimmed by 7 bases and V by 7 bases; bases with no gene match: 7. The CDR3 DNA is TGTGCCAGCAAGCGGGAGGGGGTTTGGAATGAGCAGTTCTTC. The encoded protein is CASKREGVWNEQFF. Combining the CDR3 with reference TRBV28 and TRBJ2-1 gives the whole variable domain DVKVTQSSRYLVKRTGEKVFLECVQDMDHENMFWYRQDPGLGLRLIYFSYDVKMKEKGDIPEGYSVSREKKERFSLILESASTNQTSMYLCASKREGVWNEQFFGPGTRLTVL.

This clonotype was counted at least ten times. The gene calls are TRBV9 and TRBJ2-7; D gene ambiguous. CDR1 is SGDLS, CDR2 YYNGEE, per germline. V was cut by 2 bases and J by 2 bases, with 8 bases left in between. The CDR3 runs 13 residues. CDR3: CASSVDVAYEQYF. The CDR3 DNA follows: TGTGCCAGCAGCGTCGACGTAGCCTACGAGCAGTACTTC.

The chain has TRBV28 and TRBJ2-7; possibly TRBD1 for D (6 bases). Per the germline V gene, CDR1 is MDHEN and CDR2 is SYDVKM. This CDR3 is built from 18 residues. The germline V and J ends were trimmed by 5 bases and 4 bases, with 27 bases remaining between them. The CDR3 is CASSLSRGRPSLDYEQYF. The DNA for the CDR3 is TGTGCCAGCAGTCTCTCCAGGGGACGCCCTAGCCTTGATTACGAGCAGTACTTC.

The chain links TRBV6-1 to TRBJ2-7; TRBD2 aligns across 9 bases. The V gene end was trimmed by 1 base and the J gene end by 6 bases; junction bases not matched to a gene: 22. This CDR3 comprises 20 residues. Germline CDR1 and CDR2: MNHNS and SASEGT. CDR3 coding DNA: TGTGCCAGCAGTGAAGGAGCGGGGGGCGCGACTTTGGTGAGGGCGGTCGAGCAGTACTTC. Its translation: CASSEGAGGATLVRAVEQYF.

This clonotype was detected many times. J is TRBJ2-7 and V is TRBV5-5; 7 positions agree with TRBD1. The V and J ends lost 4 bases and 5 bases, in that order; junction bases with no gene match: 6. The germline V gene has CDR1 SGHKS and CDR2 YYEKEE (reference sequence). This CDR3 spans 13 amino acids. CDR3 DNA: TGTGCCAGCAGCCCCGACAGGGACCACGAGCAGTACTTC. Protein: CASSPDRDHEQYF.

The chain is built from TRBV10-3 and TRBJ2-3, with 8 bases aligning to TRBD2. Trimming cost V 6 bases and J 0 bases; bases outside gene matches: 11. The CDR3 runs to 17 residues. Germline V gene lookup returns CDR1 ENHRY and CDR2 SYGVKD. CDR3 sequence (DNA): TGTGCCATCAGCCCCGGGTTAGCGGGAATTAGCACAGATACGCAGTATTTT. Translating gives CAISPGLAGISTDTQYF.

There are many counts of this clonotype. This rearrangement joins TRBV6-1 to TRBJ2-7, with D tentatively TRBD1 or TRBD2 (5 bases each). Germline-derived CDR1 and CDR2 are MNHNS and SASEGT. V was shortened by 4 bases and J by 6 bases, with 19 bases between the two germline ends. CDR3 length: 15 amino acids. This CDR3 is CASSGGSLGTLEQYF. In DNA, the CDR3 is TGTGCCAGCAGTGGAGGTTCCTTAGGGACCCTCGAGCAGTACTTC.

This clonotype was seen repeatedly, ten times or more. This sequence joins TRBV2 and TRBJ2-7; tentative D call: TRBD2 (6 bases). V dropped 8 bases and J dropped 2 bases, with 13 bases sitting between them. The CDR3 loop spans 13 amino acids. Germline V gene data show CDR1 as SNHLY and CDR2 as FYNNEI. In nucleotides, the CDR3 is TGTGCCAGCCGGGGCGGGGCTACCTACGAGCAGTACTTC. Translating gives CASRGGATYEQYF.